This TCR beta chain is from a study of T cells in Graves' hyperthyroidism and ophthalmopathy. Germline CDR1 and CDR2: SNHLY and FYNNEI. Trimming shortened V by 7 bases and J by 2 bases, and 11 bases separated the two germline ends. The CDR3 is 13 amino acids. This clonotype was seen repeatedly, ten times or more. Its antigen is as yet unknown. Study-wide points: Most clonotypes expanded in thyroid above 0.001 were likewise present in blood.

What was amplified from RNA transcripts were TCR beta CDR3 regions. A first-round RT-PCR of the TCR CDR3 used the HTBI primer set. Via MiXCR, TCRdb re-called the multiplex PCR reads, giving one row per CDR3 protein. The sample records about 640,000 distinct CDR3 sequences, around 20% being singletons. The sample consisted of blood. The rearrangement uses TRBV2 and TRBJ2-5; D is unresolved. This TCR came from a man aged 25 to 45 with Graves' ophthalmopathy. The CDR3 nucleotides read TGTGCCAGCACGTTTGGTCTACAAGAGACCCAGTACTTC. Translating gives CASTFGLQETQYF.